This T cell receptor (beta chain) was profiled in a study of OX40 agonist ivuxolimab in advanced cancers. Study background: As their treatment, patients were administered ivuxolimab, an agonistic anti-OX40 (CD134) antibody.

V was pared by 1 base and J by 5 bases, with 3 bases of the junction left unmatched. The CDR3 spans 15 residues. Germline V gene lookup returns CDR1 MDHEN and CDR2 SYDVKM. Assay: immunoSEQ multiplex PCR; the TCRdb copy retains only in-frame clones and omits some. The sample contains about 50,000 clones, 89% of which appear only once. The chain recombines TRBV28 with TRBJ1-5; TRBD1 aligns across 9 bases. The starting material was CD4+ or CD8+ T cells sorted from blood, obtained in a trial of the OX40 agonist ivuxolimab. The sequence was collected from an adult with an advanced solid tumor such as melanoma, head and neck, liver or kidney cancer. CDR3 bases: TGTGCCAGCAGTTTATTGGGGGACAGGGATCAGCCCCAGCATTTT. Its translation: CASSLLGDRDQPQHF.